Reported below is one T cell receptor beta chain. This sample was taken from a study of human versus mouse CDR3 diversity and MHC coevolution. The CDR3 loop spans 16 amino acids. Germline V gene sequence: CDR1 SEHNR, CDR2 FQNEAQ (reference sequence). The trim removed 5 bases at V and 8 bases at J, leaving 11 bases unmatched. Clones were sequenced by immunoSEQ multiplex PCR, and TCRdb holds only the in-frame ones, with some missing. The table has around 77,000 clones, around 93% seen once. Sorting isolated naive CD4 T cells lacking CD45RO and expressing CD62L. The sequence came from a person aged 25 to 69 in good health. The specimen sequenced was naive CD4+ T cells from blood. Described subset: CD45RO-negative CD62L-positive naive CD4 T cells. The chain couples TRBV7-9 to TRBJ2-1; 11 bases agree with TRBD2. This CDR3 reads CASSNRTSGRIDEQFF. The CDR3 coding sequence is TGTGCCAGCAGCAATAGAACTAGCGGGAGAATAGATGAGCAGTTCTTC.